This T cell receptor (beta chain) was recovered during a study of glioma-infiltrating T cells. Points from the study as a whole: Above-expected tissue-blood divergence occurred in all gliomas, most in low-grade ones.

TCR alpha and beta CDR3 regions were amplified from RNA using iRepertoire nested multiplex PCR. Tissue mRNA or PBMC total RNA, 100-400 ng, went into one-step reverse transcription and amplification. TCRdb itself ran the multiplex PCR reads through MiXCR, one entry per CDR3 protein. The sample carries 160,000 or so distinct CDR3 sequences, roughly 45% recorded once. The CDR3 has 15 amino acids. Germline loops: CDR1 MNHNY, CDR2 SVGAGI (reference sequence). This clonotype was detected only once. Its antigen is currently unknown. A junction end diverges from the germline sequence, so it may reflect a read error.

This receptor was obtained from a human donor with low-grade glioma or glioblastoma, undergoing nonglioma brain surgery, or in good health (not recorded which). Material: glioma tissue, nonneoplastic brain tissue, or PBMCs (not recorded which). This chain connects TRBV6-6 to TRBJ2-4, with D possibly being TRBD1 or TRBD2 (5 bases each). For the CDR3, the DNA is TGTGACAGCAGTTTCGACAGAGGGGACAAAAACATTCAGTACTTC. It encodes CDSSFDRGDKNIQYF.